This T cell receptor beta chain was sequenced for a study of blood T cells in healthy people across ages. Overall study results and limits: Possibly, changes in expanded clonotypes were confounded because donor CMV status was unknown.

This clonotype has only a few counts. Its target is not known. Germline-derived CDR1 and CDR2 are LNHDA and SQIVND (reference sequence). The CDR3 is made up of 15 amino acids. V lost 4 bases and J lost 0; bases outside the gene matches: 2. Combining a sample-barcoded 5' primer with a J-beta primer mix, a second PCR ran for roughly 7 to 11 cycles. A minimum of 3 million CDR3-containing paired-end reads was obtained for each sample. Each CDR3 protein gets one entry after TCRdb re-called the 5' RACE reads with MiXCR. The sample lists around 800,000 distinct CDR3 sequences; roughly 26% were seen once. These same data were also listed under a study on T cells of mothers and their children. That paper states: The people who donated were a few healthy Caucasian mothers and their six children.

The sample comprised blood. This TCR derives from a boy younger than 18 in good health. The chain is built from TRBV19 and TRBJ1-5; 8 bases fit TRBD1. The CDR3 nucleotides read TGTGCCAGTAGTAAGGGACAGGATAGCAATCAGCCCCAGCATTTT. It yields the protein CASSKGQDSNQPQHF.